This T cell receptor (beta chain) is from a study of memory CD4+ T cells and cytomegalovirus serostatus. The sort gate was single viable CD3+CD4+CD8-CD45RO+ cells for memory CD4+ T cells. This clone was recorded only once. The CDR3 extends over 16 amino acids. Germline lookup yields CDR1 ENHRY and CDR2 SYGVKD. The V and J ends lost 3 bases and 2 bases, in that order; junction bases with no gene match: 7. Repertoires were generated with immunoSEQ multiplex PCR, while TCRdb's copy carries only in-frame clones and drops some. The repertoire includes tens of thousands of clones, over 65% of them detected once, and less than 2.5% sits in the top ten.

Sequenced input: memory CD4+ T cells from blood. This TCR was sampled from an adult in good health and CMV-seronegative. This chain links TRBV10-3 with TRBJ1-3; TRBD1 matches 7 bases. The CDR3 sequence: CAISDGRGGTGNTIYF. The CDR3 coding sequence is TGTGCCATCAGTGACGGAAGAGGGGGCACTGGAAACACCATATATTTT.